This T cell receptor (beta chain) was recovered during a study of blood T cell repertoires in COVID-19. Study information: Donors in the United States, Italy and Spain gave samples during acute or convalescent COVID-19.

Original processing notes: Reference gene primer amplification gave estimated nucleated cell counts. Clones were read by immunoSEQ multiplex PCR, and TCRdb kept only the in-frame ones, dropping some. The DNA was the basis for D and trimming; V, J and clone size are from that table. The data contain 55,000 to 70,000 clones, roughly 87% of them seen just once; the ten biggest clones take up 9.5% to 13%. The CDR3 has 16 residues. J gave up 5 bases and V 1 base, and 7 bases lay outside the gene matches. The germline gives CDR1 LGHNA, CDR2 YSLEER. The sequencing sample was made of peripheral blood. This clonotype was sampled from a woman aged 18-29 years with acute or convalescent COVID-19. The chain combines TRBV4-3 with TRBJ2-1; the match to TRBD1 covers 8 bases. CDR3 nucleotides: TGCGCCAGCAGCCAAGCGACAGGGGTGGGACACAATGAGCAGTTCTTC. Amino acid sequence: CASSQATGVGHNEQFF.